These 8 T cell receptor beta chains were all obtained from the same sample, sequenced in a study of T cells after yellow fever vaccination. TCRdb recomputed calls from the 5' RACE reads with MiXCR, one row per CDR3 protein. The sample holds about 340,000 distinct CDR3 sequences, about an eighth seen once. The material was CD4+ T cells sorted from PBMCs, obtained 15 days after the yellow fever booster vaccination. The source of these receptors is a man aged 18 to 30 who received the YFV17D yellow fever vaccine.

This clonotype appeared a few times. The J gene is TRBJ1-1, the V gene TRBV2; 7 positions agree with TRBD1. The trim removed 6 bases at V and 2 bases at J, leaving 6 bases unmatched. CDR1 is SNHLY, CDR2 FYNNEI, per germline. This CDR3 is 14 amino acids long. CDR3 coding DNA: TGTGCCAGCAGACACAGGGGCTTAAACACTGAAGCTTTCTTT. Residues: CASRHRGLNTEAFF.

The CDR3 bases are TGTGCCAGCACCATAGGGCGGGGGGGCGCCGGTGAGCAGTTCTTC. Its translation is CASTIGRGGAGEQFF. V gene TRBV7-2 combines with J gene TRBJ2-1; 9 bases match TRBD2. The CDR3 extends over 15 amino acids. CDR1 is SGHTA, CDR2 FQGNSA, per germline. Trimming removed 7 bases from V and 9 bases from J; junction bases left unmatched: 13.

In this sample, this clonotype turned up a few times. One end of the junction does not line up with germline, which may come from a read error. The V and J genes are TRBV7-9 and TRBJ2-3; D perhaps matches TRBD1 (5 bases). This CDR3 has 15 residues. Germline-derived CDR1 and CDR2 are SEHNR and FQNEAQ (reference sequence). The CDR3 spells CASSLGVRGTDTQYF. The CDR3 bases are TGTGCCAGCAGTTTAGGGGTCAGGGGCACAGATACGCAGTATTTT.

The chain links TRBV4-3 to TRBJ1-2; 9 nucleotides align to TRBD1. J gave up 3 bases and V 3 bases, and 5 bases lay outside the gene matches. The germline gives CDR1 LGHNA, CDR2 YSLEER. This CDR3 spans 15 amino acids. This CDR3 reads CASSQMGQGYYGYTF. CDR3 coding DNA: TGCGCCAGCAGCCAGATGGGACAGGGATACTATGGCTACACCTTC.

V gene TRBV5-5 combines with J gene TRBJ2-5; D is unclear. The V end was cut by 1 base, the J end by 2 bases, with 6 bases between. From germline, CDR1 is SGHKS and CDR2 YYEKEE (reference sequence). This CDR3 is 13 amino acids long. The CDR3 loop is CASSLPVQETQYF. The CDR3 DNA reads as TGTGCCAGCAGCTTGCCCGTTCAAGAGACCCAGTACTTC.

The chain uses TRBV20-1 and TRBJ1-3; no clear D. CDR3 length: 14 residues. The germline V gene encodes CDR1 DFQATT and CDR2 SNEGSKA (reference sequence). With 6 bases removed from V and 3 bases from J, the gap between germline ends came to 15 bases. The CDR3 sequence: CSARTSWGGNTIYF. The CDR3 bases are TGCAGTGCACGGACCTCCTGGGGTGGAAACACCATATATTTT.

Turning to this clonotype: A read error may produce the germline difference seen at one junction end. The gene calls are TRBV7-2 and TRBJ2-5; D is undetermined. Looked up from germline, CDR1 is SGHTA and CDR2 is FQGNSA. The CDR3 loop spans 16 amino acids. The CDR3 sequence: CASSRGPLPSQETEYF. CDR3 bases: TGTGCCAGCAGCCGTGGACCACTCCCGAGCCAAGAGACCGAGTACTTC.

This clonotype has just a few counts. The gene calls are TRBV5-1 and TRBJ2-1, with 8 nucleotides matching TRBD1. The ends lost 3 bases at V and 6 bases at J; junction bases unmatched: 5. Germline CDR1 is SGHRS and CDR2 is YFSETQ. There are 14 residues in the CDR3. The CDR3 sequence is CASSSGGAGNEQFF. For the CDR3, the DNA is TGCGCCAGCAGCTCAGGGGGCGCAGGCAATGAGCAGTTCTTC. Together with reference TRBV5-1 and TRBJ2-1, the CDR3 gives the full variable domain: KAGVTQTPRYLIKTRGQQVTLSCSPISGHRSVSWYQQTPGQGLQFLFEYFSETQRNKGNFPGRFSGRQFSNSRSEMNVSTLELGDSALYLCASSSGGAGNEQFFGPGTRLTVL.